This entry describes one T cell receptor beta chain. What it binds is unknown. Patients were newly diagnosed with stage II-IVA oral cavity squamous cell carcinoma without prior systemic or radiation treatment. The data stem from a study of neoadjuvant anti-PD-1 for oral cavity cancer. Overall study: Around day 43, patients without progression received a fourth nivolumab dose before surgery.

Whole-study findings and limits: Higher pretreatment Treg/Th17 ratios tracked higher pretreatment blood clonality.

Trimming removed 2 bases from V and 5 bases from J, with 10 bases in between. The CDR3 is made up of 14 amino acids. Germline V gene data show CDR1 as WNHNN and CDR2 as SYGVQD (reference sequence). Assay: immunoSEQ multiplex PCR; the TCRdb copy retains only in-frame clones and omits some. Of about 72,000 clones listed, around four fifths are singletons. The sequence derives from a person between 35 and 79 years old with oral cavity squamous cell carcinoma. This chain joins TRBV10-1 and TRBJ1-5; TRBD1 might be the D (6 bases). Sequenced material: PBMCs, taken before nivolumab (anti-PD-1) treatment. CDR3 bases: TGCGCCAGCAGTGAGCACAGGGATTATCAGCCCCAGCATTTT. Residues: CASSEHRDYQPQHF.